Presented here are 30 T cell receptor beta chains from one specimen sequenced in a study of T cells in Graves' hyperthyroidism and ophthalmopathy. TCR beta CDR3 regions were amplified from RNA. In the first-round RT-PCR of the TCR CDR3, the HTBI primer set was used. MiXCR, run by TCRdb on the multiplex PCR reads, gives a single entry per CDR3 protein. The table has 250,000 to 350,000 distinct CDR3 sequences, over 15% seen once. Sequencing input: blood. These receptors originate from a woman aged 60-75 years with Graves' ophthalmopathy.

The CDR3 region is CASSEVRANTGELFF. CDR3 sequence (DNA): TGTGCCAGCAGTGAGGTCCGCGCGAACACCGGGGAGCTGTTTTTT. This chain joins TRBV25-1 and TRBJ2-2, with D unclear. Trimming shortened V by 3 bases and J by 0 bases, and 8 bases separated the two germline ends. Per germline, CDR1 MGHDK and CDR2 SYGVNS. The CDR3 is 15 amino acids.

This clonotype was recorded at least ten times. V is TRBV20-1 and J is TRBJ2-1; 8 nucleotides align to TRBD1. Germline V gene sequence: CDR1 DFQATT, CDR2 SNEGSKA (reference sequence). With 7 bases clipped from V and 4 bases from J, the junction kept 9 bases outside the gene matches. This CDR3 region has 14 residues. The CDR3 nucleotides are TGCAGTGTTAACACAGGGGGATCATACAATGAGCAGTTCTTC. Residues: CSVNTGGSYNEQFF.

There are many counts of this clonotype. The chain carries TRBV18 and TRBJ2-1; TRBD2 agrees at 12 bases. V lost 6 bases, J lost 4 bases, and 13 bases stayed unmatched. Germline CDR1 KGHSH, CDR2 LQKENI. CDR3 length: 18 residues. In nucleotides, the CDR3 is TGTGCCAGCTCCCGACCTACGACTAGCGGGAGAGGGTACAATGAGCAGTTCTTC. Its translation is CASSRPTTSGRGYNEQFF.

This chain links TRBV5-5 with TRBJ2-5; 7 nucleotides agree with TRBD1. The CDR3 is made up of 13 amino acids. With V trimmed by 4 bases and J by 5 bases, 5 bases remained unmatched. CDR1 SGHKS and CDR2 YYEKEE come from the germline V gene (reference sequence). The CDR3 DNA follows: TGTGCCAGCAGCAAGGGGGCGCGGGAGACCCAGTACTTC. This codes for CASSKGARETQYF.

CDR3 DNA: TGTGCCAGCAGCGTTGGGGATGGGGGGGGGCTGCGGCAGCCCCAGCATTTT. Translating gives CASSVGDGGGLRQPQHF. The chain combines TRBV9 with TRBJ1-5; perhaps TRBD1 as D (6 bases). The CDR3 is 17 residues long. CDR1 is SGDLS and CDR2 is YYNGEE in the germline V gene. The V end lost 2 bases, the J end lost 7 bases, and 22 bases lay between the germline ends.

This clonotype has only a few counts. This chain joins TRBV4-1 and TRBJ2-1; D is uncertain. Per germline, CDR1 MGHRA and CDR2 YSYEKL. This CDR3 comprises 15 residues. V lost 0 bases to trimming and J lost 9 bases, with 15 bases between them. This chain's CDR3 is CASSQEVLEGAEQFF. The CDR3, as DNA: TGCGCCAGCAGCCAAGAGGTGCTAGAAGGTGCTGAGCAGTTCTTC.

V and J are TRBV2 and TRBJ1-4; D not resolved. Looked up from germline, CDR1 is SNHLY and CDR2 is FYNNEI. Deletions cut 7 bases from V and 5 bases from J, with 11 bases between. This CDR3 is built from 13 residues. CDR3 loop: CASNLDGNEKLFF. Written as DNA, the CDR3 is TGTGCCAGCAATCTGGACGGAAATGAAAAACTGTTTTTT.

This clonotype was seen a few times. The chain uses TRBV24-1 and TRBJ1-2, with TRBD1 matching 7 bases. The ends lost 3 bases at V and 13 bases at J; junction bases unmatched: 13. Germline V lookup: CDR1 KGHDR, CDR2 SFDVKD. This CDR3 has 14 amino acids. Written as DNA, the CDR3 is TGTGCCACCAGTGATCCCCGACAGGGAGGAACGGCCACCTTC. Encoded protein: CATSDPRQGGTATF.

This clonotype was detected ten times or more. The chain carries TRBV6-1 and TRBJ1-5; maybe TRBD1 (5 bases). Per germline, CDR1 MNHNS and CDR2 SASEGT. V was clipped by 3 bases and J by 6 bases, with 15 bases between them. This CDR3 is 15 amino acids long. The CDR3 DNA follows: TGTGCCAGCAGTGAGTCGCCAGGGCTCCTTCAGCCCCAGCATTTT. Amino acids: CASSESPGLLQPQHF.

This clonotype has only a few counts. The genes are TRBV6-5 and TRBJ1-1; D unclear. Germline CDR1 MNHEY, CDR2 SVGAGI. The CDR3 consists of 14 residues. Trimming shortened V by 2 bases and J by 0 bases, and 7 bases separated the two germline ends. The DNA for the CDR3 is TGTGCCAGCAGTTACGGGTCAGTGAACACTGAAGCTTTCTTT. It specifies CASSYGSVNTEAFF.

This clonotype was seen at least ten times. The chain recombines TRBV2 with TRBJ1-1; D unclear. CDR3 length: 13 amino acids. V was shortened by 4 bases and J by 1 base, with 7 bases between the two germline ends. Looked up from germline, CDR1 is SNHLY and CDR2 is FYNNEI. CDR3 residues: CASSGQTNTEAFF. The CDR3 DNA is TGTGCCAGCAGTGGTCAAACGAACACTGAAGCTTTCTTT.

This clonotype showed up just a few times. The chain combines TRBV6-1 with TRBJ2-7; D gene uncertain. CDR1 MNHNS and CDR2 SASEGT come from the germline V gene. The CDR3 is made up of 14 amino acids. The V end lost 11 bases, the J end lost 4 bases, and 21 bases lay between the germline ends. The CDR3 sequence is CACQESRLSYEQYF. The CDR3 DNA follows: TGTGCCTGCCAGGAGTCACGGCTCTCTTACGAGCAGTACTTC.

There are many counts of this clonotype. This chain uses TRBV7-7 with TRBJ2-5; weak D call: TRBD2 (6 bases). The V end lost 5 bases, the J end lost 5 bases, and 15 bases lay between the germline ends. The germline V gene encodes CDR1 SSHAT and CDR2 FNYEAQ (reference sequence). The CDR3 loop spans 14 amino acids. The CDR3 nucleotides are TGTGCCAGCAGCCACTCCCCCCGGGGGGAGACCCAGTACTTC. Translating it yields CASSHSPRGETQYF.

This clonotype has ten or more counts. The chain combines TRBV15 with TRBJ1-5; a possible D gene is TRBD1 (5 bases). Germline lookup yields CDR1 LNHNV and CDR2 YYDKDF (reference sequence). CDR3 length equals 16 residues. V lost 6 bases, J lost 6 bases, and 21 bases lay in between. Here the CDR3 DNA reads TGTGCCACCAGTCCGTTGGGGGGGGGAGGCGGTCAGCCCCAGCATTTT. Translating it yields CATSPLGGGGGQPQHF.

This clonotype was found many times. The chain has TRBV28 and TRBJ1-1; 9 nucleotides agree with TRBD1. CDR1 is MDHEN and CDR2 is SYDVKM in the germline V gene. V lost 4 bases and J lost 4; bases outside the gene matches: 7. The CDR3 contains 15 residues. The CDR3 coding sequence is TGTGCCAGCAGTTCCGGGACAGGGTTTTTCACTGAAGCTTTCTTT. The encoded protein is CASSSGTGFFTEAFF.

This sequence joins TRBV25-1 and TRBJ1-6, with D perhaps TRBD1 (5 bases). The CDR3 is made up of 15 amino acids. Trimming pared 8 bases from V and 4 bases from J, leaving 15 bases between. The germline V gene has CDR1 MGHDK and CDR2 SYGVNS. CDR3 sequence reads: CASLARVLYNSPLHF. The CDR3 bases are TGTGCCAGCCTGGCCAGGGTCCTATATAATTCACCCCTCCACTTT.

This clonotype was seen ten or more times. The chain uses TRBV2 and TRBJ2-5; TRBD1 matches 8 bases. With V trimmed by 2 bases and J by 4 bases, 6 bases remained unmatched. Germline assignment: CDR1 SNHLY and CDR2 FYNNEI. The CDR3 totals 15 residues. CDR3: CASSERTGNPETQYF. CDR3 nucleotide sequence: TGTGCCAGCAGTGAAAGGACAGGGAATCCAGAGACCCAGTACTTC.

In its sample, this clonotype was seen many times. The chain recombines TRBV11-2 with TRBJ2-3; 8 nucleotides align to TRBD1. Looked up from germline, CDR1 is SGHAT and CDR2 is FQNNGV. The CDR3 extends over 15 amino acids. Losses at the gene ends were 1 base for V and 5 bases for J; bases not matched to a gene: 5. CDR3 region: CASSLARTGKDTQYF. In nucleotides, the CDR3 is TGTGCCAGCAGCTTAGCAAGGACAGGGAAAGATACGCAGTATTTT.

This clonotype was seen ten or more times. This chain's CDR3 is CASSPGLHSYEQYF. The CDR3 DNA reads TGTGCCAGCAGCCCTGGTCTCCACTCCTACGAGCAGTACTTC. The chain carries TRBV7-2 and TRBJ2-7; D uncertain. CDR3 size: 14 residues. In germline, CDR1 is SGHTA, CDR2 FQGNSA. Trimming took off 5 bases at V and 0 bases at J, with 11 bases between the two ends.

This clonotype was seen more than once but under ten times. This chain links TRBV2 with TRBJ2-4; no firm D call. Trimming cost V 3 bases and J 0 bases, with 9 bases left between them. The CDR3 has 15 residues. Germline CDR1 reads SNHLY; CDR2 reads FYNNEI. The CDR3 nucleotides read TGTGCCAGCAGTGAGGTCAGACCAGCCAAAAACATTCAGTACTTC. Translating gives CASSEVRPAKNIQYF.

This clonotype has at least ten counts. DNA of the CDR3: TGTGCCAGCAGCTCTGACAGGAGCAATCAGCCCCAGCATTTT. Protein product: CASSSDRSNQPQHF. The genes are TRBV12-3 or TRBV12-4 and TRBJ1-5; a possible D gene is TRBD1 (6 bases). This CDR3 comprises 14 residues. Trimming pared 6 bases from V and 1 base from J, leaving 10 bases between.

This clonotype was picked up many times. V gene TRBV20-1 combines with J gene TRBJ2-1; 11 nucleotides match TRBD2. The CDR3 spans 16 residues. V shed 2 bases, J shed 3 bases, and the junction held 6 bases outside the gene matches. In germline, CDR1 is DFQATT, CDR2 SNEGSKA (reference sequence). For the CDR3, the DNA is TGCAGTGCTAGAATTGCTAGCGGGGGGTACTACAATGAGCAGTTCTTC. Protein product: CSARIASGGYYNEQFF.

This clonotype came up many times. The chain links TRBV20-1 to TRBJ2-5; no clear D. V gave up 3 bases and J gave up 3 bases, with 20 bases separating them. CDR1 is DFQATT and CDR2 is SNEGSKA in the germline V gene (reference sequence). CDR3 length: 16 residues. As DNA, the CDR3 is TGCAGTGCTAGTAATTCGCTGCGACCAGGAAAAGAGACCCAGTACTTC. The encoded protein is CSASNSLRPGKETQYF.

This clonotype has a count of ten or more. The rearrangement links TRBV29-1 to TRBJ2-7; 9 positions agree with TRBD1. Germline CDR1 and CDR2: SQVTM and ANQGSEA. The CDR3 runs 14 residues. Trimming at V came to 6 bases and at J to 0 bases, leaving 6 bases not matched to a gene. CDR3 in DNA: TGCAGCGTCGAGGGGGACAGGGCCTCCTACGAGCAGTACTTC. Its protein is CSVEGDRASYEQYF.

This clonotype was found many times. This chain links TRBV28 with TRBJ2-7; TRBD1 agrees at 12 bases. Germline V lookup: CDR1 MDHEN, CDR2 SYDVKM. The CDR3 has 18 amino acids. V lost 6 bases, J lost 2 bases, and 14 bases stayed unmatched. The CDR3 protein is CASRGDRGPSGYTYEQYF. CDR3 nucleotides: TGTGCCAGCAGAGGGGACAGGGGGCCTAGCGGTTATACCTACGAGCAGTACTTC.

This clonotype was seen only a few times. The rearrangement links TRBV20-1 to TRBJ1-4, with 10 bases lining up with TRBD1. The CDR3 is 13 amino acids. Germline trimming cut 3 bases from V and 8 bases from J; bases unmatched to any gene: 3. Looked up from germline, CDR1 is DFQATT and CDR2 is SNEGSKA (reference sequence). CDR3 nucleotide sequence: TGCAGTGCTAGGACAGGGGGCCGGGAAAAACTGTTTTTT. It codes for CSARTGGREKLFF.

Concerning this clonotype: Compared with germline, one end of the junction differs, possibly owing to a read error. The chain carries TRBV9 and TRBJ2-5; 8 positions agree with TRBD2. Looked up from germline, CDR1 is SGDLS and CDR2 is YYNGEE. This CDR3 is 16 amino acids long. For the CDR3, the DNA is TGTGCCGGCAGCGTATCCAGCGGGGGTTTCCAAGAGACCCAGTACTTC. It is translated as CAGSVSSGGFQETQYF.

There are many counts of this clonotype. The rearrangement joins TRBV20-1 to TRBJ2-7; the D gene is possibly TRBD1 (6 bases). Per germline, CDR1 DFQATT and CDR2 SNEGSKA (reference sequence). Trimming took 0 bases from V and 6 from J, leaving 18 bases between them. This CDR3 is built from 15 residues. The CDR3 is CSARENQGPTFEQYF. The CDR3 coding sequence is TGCAGTGCTAGAGAGAATCAGGGGCCTACTTTCGAGCAGTACTTC.

This clonotype was seen at least ten times. This rearrangement joins TRBV5-1 to TRBJ1-1, with D possibly matching TRBD1 (5 bases). The CDR3 has 14 residues. Trimming removed 1 base from V and 8 bases from J, with 15 bases in between. Germline loops: CDR1 SGHRS, CDR2 YFSETQ. CDR3 sequence reads: CASSLIQGLQEAFF. The CDR3 DNA is TGCGCCAGCAGCTTGATCCAGGGATTACAAGAAGCTTTCTTT.

The sample holds many counts of this clonotype. The chain uses TRBV20-1 and TRBJ2-3, with 8 bases that match TRBD2. V lost 6 bases, J lost 4 bases, and 9 bases stayed unmatched. There are 14 residues in the CDR3. The V gene's germline CDR1 is DFQATT and CDR2 SNEGSKA (reference sequence). CDR3 coding DNA: TGCAGTGCCTGGCGACTAGCGAGGTCAGATACGCAGTATTTT. Amino acid sequence: CSAWRLARSDTQYF.